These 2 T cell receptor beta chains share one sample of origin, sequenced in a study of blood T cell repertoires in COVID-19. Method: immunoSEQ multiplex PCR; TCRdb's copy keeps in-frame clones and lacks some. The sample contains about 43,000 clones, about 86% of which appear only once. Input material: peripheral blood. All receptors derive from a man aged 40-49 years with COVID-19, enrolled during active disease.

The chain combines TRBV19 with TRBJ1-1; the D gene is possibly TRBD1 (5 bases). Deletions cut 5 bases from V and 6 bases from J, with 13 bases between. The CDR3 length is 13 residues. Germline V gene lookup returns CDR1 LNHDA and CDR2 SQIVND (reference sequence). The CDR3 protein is CASSRTRGAEAFF. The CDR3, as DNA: TGTGCCAGTAGTCGCACAAGGGGTGCTGAAGCTTTCTTT.

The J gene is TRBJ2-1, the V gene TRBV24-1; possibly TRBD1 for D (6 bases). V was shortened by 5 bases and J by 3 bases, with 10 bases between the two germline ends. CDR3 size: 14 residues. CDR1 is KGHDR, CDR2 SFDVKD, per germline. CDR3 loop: CATSAGTIYNEQFF. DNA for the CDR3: TGTGCCACCAGTGCCGGGACAATCTACAATGAGCAGTTCTTC.